This entry lists 27 T cell receptor beta chains sequenced from one sample in a study of CD8 T cell repertoires and HIV-1 epitope variants. TCRdb keeps only in-frame clones here, not all; method: immunoSEQ multiplex PCR. The data show about 95,000 clones, roughly 81% seen once. The sequenced sample was uncultured baseline CD8+ T cells from peripheral blood mononuclear cells (PBMCs). These receptor sequences come from a male donor with HIV.

The chain joins TRBV6-1 to TRBJ1-5, with D unclear. Trimming removed 9 bases at V and 4 bases at J, with 16 bases between. The germline CDR1 and CDR2 sequences are MNHNS and SASEGT. CDR3 length: 14 residues. CDR3: CASIDTSGNQPQHF. The DNA for the CDR3 is TGTGCCAGTATCGACACGTCGGGGAATCAGCCCCAGCATTTT.

The genes are TRBV29-1 and TRBJ1-4, with a weak D call TRBD1 (5 bases). Germline CDR1 reads SQVTM; CDR2 reads ANQGSEA. The V end lost 5 bases, the J end lost 4 bases, and 20 bases lay between the germline ends. There are 16 residues in the CDR3. As DNA, the CDR3 is TGCAGCGTTCAAGGGGTCAGCGGATTGAGTAATGAAAAACTGTTTTTT. It codes for CSVQGVSGLSNEKLFF.

This clone was seen a few times. The genes are TRBV30 and TRBJ1-1; 9 nucleotides align to TRBD1. Losses at the gene ends were 2 bases for V and 5 bases for J; bases not matched to a gene: 3. CDR1 is GTSNPN, CDR2 SVGIG, per germline (reference sequence). The CDR3 has 13 amino acids. CDR3 region: CAWSRGQGTEAFF. The CDR3 DNA reads as TGTGCCTGGAGTCGGGGACAGGGAACTGAAGCTTTCTTT.

The genes are TRBV5-8 and TRBJ1-5; 8 bases are a match to TRBD1. The CDR3 contains 15 residues. The V gene end was trimmed by 3 bases and the J gene end by 5 bases; junction bases not matched to a gene: 7. CDR1 is SGHTS and CDR2 is YDEGEE in the germline V gene. The CDR3 nucleotides are TGTGCCAGCAGCTCAAGACAGGGGTTCGATCAGCCCCAGCATTTT. Its translation: CASSSRQGFDQPQHF.

This chain connects TRBV4-3 to TRBJ2-1; D remains ambiguous. Trimming left V 4 bases short and J 5 bases short, with 15 bases between. CDR3 length equals 15 residues. Germline V gene sequence: CDR1 LGHNA, CDR2 YSLEER. CDR3 region: CASSPRPSRNNEQFF. CDR3 DNA sequence: TGCGCCAGCAGCCCCCGGCCGAGCCGTAACAATGAGCAGTTCTTC.

The chain combines TRBV5-1 with TRBJ2-5, with D unresolved. Trimming removed 2 bases from V and 5 bases from J, with 13 bases in between. The germline CDR1 and CDR2 sequences are SGHRS and YFSETQ. This CDR3 has 14 residues. This chain's CDR3 is CASSLASAEETQYF. The CDR3 nucleotides read TGCGCCAGCAGCTTAGCGTCGGCCGAGGAGACCCAGTACTTC.

The chain has TRBV19 and TRBJ2-7; the D gene is possibly TRBD1 (6 bases). Germline loops: CDR1 LNHDA, CDR2 SQIVND (reference sequence). The V end was cut by 4 bases, the J end by 3 bases, with 13 bases between. The CDR3 is 14 amino acids. The CDR3 is CASSKGHGNYEQYF. CDR3 nucleotides: TGTGCCAGTAGTAAGGGACACGGAAACTACGAGCAGTACTTC.

The count of this clone is one. This chain links TRBV5-4 with TRBJ1-1, with D unresolved. CDR3 length equals 14 residues. Trimming took off 2 bases at V and 4 bases at J, with 12 bases between the two ends. The germline V gene has CDR1 SGHNT and CDR2 YYREEE (reference sequence). For the CDR3, the DNA is TGTGCCAGCAGCTTATTCCGGGCAGGCACTGAAGCTTTCTTT. Its protein is CASSLFRAGTEAFF. Complete variable domain (other parts from reference TRBV5-4 and TRBJ1-1): ETGVTQSPTHLIKTRGQQVTLRCSSQSGHNTVSWYQQALGQGPQFIFQYYREEENGRGNFPPRFSGLQFPNYSSELNVNALELDDSALYLCASSLFRAGTEAFFGQGTRLTVV.

The genes are TRBV30 and TRBJ1-2, with a possible D match to TRBD1 (5 bases). The CDR3 loop spans 13 amino acids. Germline CDR1 and CDR2: GTSNPN and SVGIG (reference sequence). V lost 0 bases, J lost 8 bases, and 13 bases lay in between. The CDR3 sequence: CAWSVQGSGGYTF. The CDR3 DNA follows: TGTGCCTGGAGTGTCCAGGGATCGGGGGGCTACACCTTC.

Points on this clone: In the same sample, other DNA sequences code for this CDR3. DNA of the CDR3: TGCGCCAGCAGCTTGGGGGCAGATACGCAGTATTTT. This encodes CASSLGADTQYF. The chain combines TRBV5-1 with TRBJ2-3; D is uncertain. The germline CDR1 and CDR2 sequences are SGHRS and YFSETQ. V lost 0 bases and J lost 4, with 3 bases in between. The CDR3 has 12 residues.

The V and J genes are TRBV27 and TRBJ2-1, with D uncertain. CDR3 length equals 14 residues. V was clipped by 6 bases and J by 0 bases, with 9 bases between them. CDR1 is MNHEY, CDR2 SMNVEV, per germline (reference sequence). The CDR3 region is CASSRASSYNEQFF. The CDR3 nucleotides are TGTGCCAGCAGCCGGGCCTCCTCCTACAATGAGCAGTTCTTC.

The chain links TRBV6-5 to TRBJ1-1; tentatively, D is TRBD1 (6 bases). Trimming cost V 4 bases and J 1 base, with 16 bases left between them. The CDR3 is 16 amino acids. Germline CDR1 and CDR2: MNHEY and SVGAGI. CDR3 residues: CASSSDRLRRNTEAFF. CDR3 sequence (DNA): TGTGCCAGCAGTTCCGACAGGTTACGAAGGAACACTGAAGCTTTCTTT.

This clone occurred once. The chain uses TRBV2 and TRBJ2-1; tentative D call: TRBD2 (5 bases). The V end was cut by 4 bases, the J end by 2 bases, with 9 bases between. The CDR3 is 14 residues long. CDR1 is SNHLY and CDR2 is FYNNEI in the germline V gene. CDR3: CASSAFGTYNEQFF. DNA for the CDR3: TGTGCCAGCAGTGCCTTCGGGACCTACAATGAGCAGTTCTTC. Filled out from reference TRBV2 and TRBJ2-1, the complete variable domain reads EPEVTQTPSHQVTQMGQEVILRCVPISNHLYFYWYRQILGQKVEFLVSFYNNEISEKSEIFDDQFSVERPDGSNFTLKIRSTKLEDSAMYFCASSAFGTYNEQFFGPGTRLTVL.

This chain uses TRBV5-4 with TRBJ1-5; D remains ambiguous. V was cut by 4 bases and J by 5 bases, with 10 bases left in between. Per the germline V gene, CDR1 is SGHNT and CDR2 is YYREEE (reference sequence). The CDR3 covers 13 residues. The CDR3 bases are TGTGCCAGCAGCCTGGACCCTGATCAGCCCCAGCATTTT. Encoded protein: CASSLDPDQPQHF.

The chain combines TRBV12-5 with TRBJ2-1; D tentatively reads TRBD1 or TRBD2 (5 bases each). Germline V gives CDR1 LGHNT, CDR2 FRNRAP. The length of the CDR3 is 12 residues. V shed 5 bases and J shed 12 bases, with 14 bases lying between them. The CDR3 sequence is CASGQGNGGQFF. The DNA of the CDR3 is TGTGCTAGTGGTCAAGGTAATGGGGGGCAGTTCTTC.

This clone rates as medium-sized. The V call is TRBV9, the J call TRBJ1-4; 7 bases line up with TRBD1. V shed 4 bases and J 3 bases; nucleotides not matched to a gene: 6. Germline V gene data show CDR1 as SGDLS and CDR2 as YYNGEE. This CDR3 region has 15 residues. CDR3 sequence: CASSPRDSSNEKLFF. The CDR3 nucleotides read TGTGCCAGCAGCCCAAGGGACAGTTCTAATGAAAAACTGTTTTTT.

The chain combines TRBV28 with TRBJ2-5; the D is unclear. Per the germline V gene, CDR1 is MDHEN and CDR2 is SYDVKM. V was shortened by 1 base and J by 6 bases, with 6 bases between the two germline ends. The CDR3 runs to 12 residues. The CDR3 DNA follows: TGTGCCAGCAGTTTATTATCCAAGACCCAGTACTTC. This encodes CASSLLSKTQYF.

The chain carries TRBV19 and TRBJ2-1, with 14 positions matching TRBD2. The ends lost 5 bases at V and 6 bases at J; junction bases unmatched: 21. In germline, CDR1 is LNHDA, CDR2 SQIVND (reference sequence). The CDR3 sequence is 21 residues long. The CDR3 sequence is CASSPRTRLAGGPVWGNEQFF. CDR3 DNA: TGTGCCAGTAGTCCTAGGACGAGACTAGCGGGAGGGCCCGTGTGGGGCAATGAGCAGTTCTTC.

The rearrangement uses TRBV5-1 and TRBJ1-5; no clear D. The germline gives CDR1 SGHRS, CDR2 YFSETQ. The CDR3 spans 13 residues. The V and J ends lost 2 bases and 4 bases respectively, with 7 bases between them. CDR3 in amino acids: CASSLMGNQPQHF. The CDR3 region has the DNA TGCGCCAGCAGCTTAATGGGTAATCAGCCCCAGCATTTT.

This clone was detected only a few times. The chain couples TRBV6-1 to TRBJ1-5; the D gene is possibly TRBD1 (5 bases). This CDR3 has 16 amino acids. Trimming took 4 bases from V and 1 from J, leaving 14 bases between them. In germline, CDR1 is MNHNS, CDR2 SASEGT. The CDR3 sequence: CASSGAQGWSNQPQHF. CDR3 sequence (DNA): TGTGCCAGCAGTGGGGCCCAGGGATGGAGCAATCAGCCCCAGCATTTT.

V is TRBV28 and J is TRBJ2-1, with TRBD2 matching 13 bases. The trim removed 3 bases at V and 0 bases at J, leaving 11 bases unmatched. This CDR3 contains 20 residues. Germline CDR1 reads MDHEN; CDR2 reads SYDVKM. CDR3 in amino acids: CASSFSLTSGRLSSYNEQFF. CDR3 coding DNA: TGTGCCAGCAGTTTCTCATTGACTAGCGGGAGGCTGAGCTCCTACAATGAGCAGTTCTTC. Together with reference TRBV28 and TRBJ2-1, the CDR3 gives the full variable domain: DVKVTQSSRYLVKRTGEKVFLECVQDMDHENMFWYRQDPGLGLRLIYFSYDVKMKEKGDIPEGYSVSREKKERFSLILESASTNQTSMYLCASSFSLTSGRLSSYNEQFFGPGTRLTVL.

The rearrangement links TRBV6-6 to TRBJ1-5; TRBD1 is a possible D gene (6 bases). This CDR3 spans 16 amino acids. V was pared by 4 bases and J by 4 bases, with 17 bases between. Per the germline V gene, CDR1 is MNHNY and CDR2 is SVGAGI (reference sequence). The CDR3 DNA is TGTGCCAGCAGTTCAGGACAGACGACGGGTAATCAGCCCCAGCATTTT. Its protein is CASSSGQTTGNQPQHF.

The chain combines TRBV7-3 with TRBJ2-7; TRBD1 matches at 10 bases. Germline V gene data show CDR1 as SGHTA and CDR2 as FQGTGA. The CDR3 totals 14 residues. J gave up 4 bases and V 4 bases, and 4 bases lay outside the gene matches. Here the CDR3 DNA reads TGTGCCAGCAGCTCAGGGACAGGGGATTACGAGCAGTACTTC. This gives the protein CASSSGTGDYEQYF.

This sequence joins TRBV6-6 and TRBJ1-4; tentatively, D is TRBD1 (5 bases). This CDR3 is 14 amino acids long. CDR1 and CDR2 from the germline V gene are MNHNY and SVGAGI (reference sequence). V was cut by 2 bases and J by 8 bases, with 12 bases left in between. For the CDR3, the DNA is TGTGCCAGCAGTTACGTCCAGGGAGGGGAAAAACTGTTTTTT. It specifies CASSYVQGGEKLFF.

The genes are TRBV4-3 and TRBJ1-5, with D uncertain. With 0 bases removed from V and 6 bases from J, the gap between germline ends came to 6 bases. This CDR3 spans 13 amino acids. Germline values: CDR1 LGHNA, CDR2 YSLEER. The CDR3 loop is CASSQDKGQPQHF. The CDR3 DNA sequence: TGCGCCAGCAGCCAAGATAAGGGTCAGCCCCAGCATTTT.

This clone was seen only a few times. The chain recombines TRBV6-1 with TRBJ2-6, with 10 bases fitting TRBD1. The CDR3 totals 17 residues. Germline V gene lookup returns CDR1 MNHNS and CDR2 SASEGT. Trimming removed 4 bases from V and 0 bases from J; junction bases left unmatched: 3. The CDR3 loop reads CASSGDRGRSGANVLTF. For the CDR3, the DNA is TGTGCCAGCAGTGGGGACAGGGGCCGCTCTGGGGCCAACGTCCTGACTTTC.

The chain couples TRBV15 to TRBJ1-1, with no clear D. This CDR3 has 13 amino acids. Germline V gives CDR1 LNHNV, CDR2 YYDKDF (reference sequence). The V end was cut by 1 base, the J end by 0 bases, with 3 bases between. The CDR3: CATSRVLNTEAFF. The CDR3 region has the DNA TGTGCCACCAGCAGAGTATTGAACACTGAAGCTTTCTTT.